These T cell receptor beta chains were read from a single sample in a study of CD8 T cells in ankylosing spondylitis. TCRdb redid the calling of the 5' RACE reads with MiXCR, one entry per CDR3 protein. The sample yields about 400,000 distinct CDR3 sequences, approximately 22% seen once. The sequencing input was blood, either unsorted or a sorted T cell fraction (not recorded which). The receptor source for this set is a male donor with ankylosing spondylitis or in good health (not recorded which). Both conserved end residues are part of each CDR3.

v_gene: TRBV18
CDR3aa: CASSPRAGEIYEQYF

v_gene: TRBV12-3/TRBV12-4
CDR3aa: CASSVTVSSYNEQFF

v_gene: TRBV28
CDR3aa: CASSPRPPRGYEQYF

v_gene: TRBV6-1
CDR3aa: CASSQGLTASSYNQQFF

v_gene: TRBV7-9
CDR3aa: CASSKVPGELFF

v_gene: TRBV27
CDR3aa: CASSPGTGTHEQYF

v_gene: TRBV3-1
CDR3aa: CASRQTSGGYNEQFF

v_gene: TRBV13
CDR3aa: CASSLGSGQGRWSYNEQFF

v_gene: TRBV7-9
CDR3aa: CATRTASNEKLFF

v_gene: TRBV20-1
CDR3aa: CSARADIGGETQYF

v_gene: TRBV12-3/TRBV12-4
CDR3aa: CASSSGQGAGELFF

v_gene: TRBV12-3/TRBV12-4
CDR3aa: CASPNTGKATYEQYF

v_gene: TRBV30
CDR3aa: CAWREVWGNSDTQYF

v_gene: TRBV11-2
CDR3aa: CASRIGRGQVGGYNEQFF

v_gene: TRBV3-1
CDR3aa: CASSQESPMYQETQYF

v_gene: TRBV24-1
CDR3aa: CATAPQGGNQPQHF

v_gene: TRBV19
CDR3aa: CASSTGTAGELFF

v_gene: TRBV6-5
CDR3aa: CASSYSGGGLYNEQFF

v_gene: TRBV27
CDR3aa: CASSPHRQGESSNEKLFF

v_gene: TRBV24-1
CDR3aa: CATSAPGGGGSYEQYF

v_gene: TRBV9
CDR3aa: CASSVVGRNEQFF

v_gene: TRBV7-7
CDR3aa: CASSSIRGQGHSYEQYF